The rows below give T cell receptor beta chains drawn from one sample of a study of blood T cell repertoires in COVID-19. Profiled with immunoSEQ multiplex PCR; TCRdb holds only in-frame clones, not every one. The data contain tens of thousands of clones, around 92% of them singletons. Sequencing input: peripheral blood. The receptors come from an older woman with active COVID-19. The CDR3 runs from the conserved cysteine through the conserved F or W. The D gene is left open where the match is weak. The listing skips clone size in some rows; elsewhere it reads once, few, many or a size class.

j_call v_call clone_size d_call cdr3_aa cdr3_nt
TRBJ2-7 TRBV12-2 few NA CASRLETGLSHEQYF TGTGCAAGTCGCTTAGAAACAGGACTAAGCCACGAGCAGTACTTC
TRBJ2-1 TRBV9 NA NA CASSVASGAASSYNEQFF TGTGCCAGCAGCGTAGCTTCAGGAGCGGCCAGCTCCTACAATGAGCAGTTCTTC
TRBJ1-1 TRBV28 NA TRBD1 CASSSGQGGFTEAFF TGTGCCAGCAGTTCCGGACAGGGAGGTTTCACTGAAGCTTTCTTT
TRBJ2-7 TRBV5-1 NA NA CASSPPPGVAYEQYF TGCGCCAGCAGCCCCCCGCCAGGGGTTGCCTACGAGCAGTACTTC
TRBJ2-3 TRBV12-5 NA TRBD2 CASGSGLAGGTDTQYF TGTGCTAGTGGTTCAGGACTAGCGGGGGGCACAGATACGCAGTATTTT
TRBJ2-7 TRBV9 NA NA CASSVEWGPHYEQYF TGTGCCAGCAGCGTAGAATGGGGGCCCCACTACGAGCAGTACTTC
TRBJ2-7 TRBV18 NA TRBD2 CASSPGLAGEQYF TGTGCCAGCTCACCCGGACTAGCGGGTGAGCAGTACTTC
TRBJ2-1 TRBV5-1 NA TRBD2 CASRPPGSGRGEQFF TGCGCCAGCAGGCCACCCGGGAGCGGGAGAGGTGAGCAGTTCTTC
TRBJ2-7 TRBV9 NA NA CASSVAPGYSYEQYF TGTGCCAGCAGCGTAGCCCCCGGGTATTCCTACGAGCAGTACTTC
TRBJ2-3 TRBV11-2 NA TRBD2 CASRDLSGRRDTQYF TGTGCCAGCAGGGACCTTAGCGGGAGACGAGATACGCAGTATTTT
TRBJ2-5 TRBV11-2 NA TRBD2 CASSLSVSGGQETQYF TGTGCCAGCAGCTTAAGTGTTAGCGGGGGCCAAGAGACCCAGTACTTC
TRBJ2-2 TRBV11-3 NA NA CASSRDGGNTGELFF TGTGCCAGCAGCCGGGACGGGGGGAACACCGGGGAGCTGTTTTTT
TRBJ2-3 TRBV2 NA TRBD2 CASGILSGRGTDTQYF TGTGCCAGCGGGATCTTAAGCGGGAGGGGCACAGATACGCAGTATTTT
TRBJ2-2 TRBV29-1 NA NA CSVWAQGSTGELFF TGCAGCGTCTGGGCCCAGGGGTCCACCGGGGAGCTGTTTTTT
TRBJ1-3 TRBV7-2 NA NA CASSQLRGDTGNTIYF TGTGCCAGCAGCCAACTCAGGGGTGATACTGGAAACACCATATATTTT
TRBJ2-1 TRBV28 NA NA CASSLYRSSYNEQFF TGTGCCAGCAGTTTGTACAGGAGCTCCTACAATGAGCAGTTCTTC
TRBJ1-5 TRBV27 once NA CASSLSGRDNQPQHF TGTGCCAGCAGTTTATCGGGCAGGGACAATCAGCCCCAGCATTTT
TRBJ1-1 TRBV7-9 NA NA CASSRREGRTEAFF TGTGCCAGCAGCCGGCGGGAGGGTCGGACTGAAGCTTTCTTT
TRBJ1-4 TRBV13 NA NA CASSLRQVGATNEKLFF TGTGCCAGCAGCTTGAGACAGGTTGGGGCAACTAATGAAAAACTGTTTTTT
TRBJ1-1 TRBV5-1 NA NA CASSLVRGNTEAFF TGCGCCAGCAGCTTGGTACGGGGGAACACTGAAGCTTTCTTT
TRBJ1-1 TRBV10-3 once NA CAISESQGMNTEAFF TGTGCCATCAGTGAGTCACAGGGAATGAACACTGAAGCTTTCTTT
TRBJ1-6 TRBV27 few TRBD1 CASSRDRGSSPLHF TGTGCCAGCAGCAGGGACAGGGGGTCGTCACCCCTCCACTTT